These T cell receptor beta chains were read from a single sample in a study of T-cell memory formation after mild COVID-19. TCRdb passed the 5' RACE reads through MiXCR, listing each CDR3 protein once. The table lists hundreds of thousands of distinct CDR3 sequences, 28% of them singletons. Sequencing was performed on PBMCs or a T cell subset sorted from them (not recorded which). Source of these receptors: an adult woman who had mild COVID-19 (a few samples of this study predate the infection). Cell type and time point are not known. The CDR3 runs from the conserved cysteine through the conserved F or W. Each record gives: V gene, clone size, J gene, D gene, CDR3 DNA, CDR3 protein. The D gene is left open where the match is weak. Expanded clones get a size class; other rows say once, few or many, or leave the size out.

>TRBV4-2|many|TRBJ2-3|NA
TGTGCCAGCAGCCAAGGAAGAGTCCCGGGGAGATATTTCACAGATACGCAGTATTTT
CASSQGRVPGRYFTDTQYF
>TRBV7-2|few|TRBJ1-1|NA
TGTGCCAGCAGCCGACCCGGGACCCTTGCAGCTTTCTTT
CASSRPGTLAAFF
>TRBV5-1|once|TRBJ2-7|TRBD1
TGCGCCAGCAGCTTGGGCTGGGACAGTACCTACGAGCAGTACTTC
CASSLGWDSTYEQYF
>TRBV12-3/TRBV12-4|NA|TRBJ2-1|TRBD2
TGTGCCAGCAGTTATGCTAGCGGTCGGAATGAGCAGTTCTTC
CASSYASGRNEQFF
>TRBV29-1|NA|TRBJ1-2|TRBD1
TGCAGCGTTGAAGATCAGGGGGACAGGAGAAACTATGGCTACACCTTC
CSVEDQGDRRNYGYTF
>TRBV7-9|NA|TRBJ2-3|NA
TGTGCCAGCAGACCCCGGAGGGAGGGGGCAGATACGCAGTATTTT
CASRPRREGADTQYF
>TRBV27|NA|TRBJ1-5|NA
TGTGCCAGCAGTTTCGGCAGGGTGGATCAGCCCCAGCATTTT
CASSFGRVDQPQHF
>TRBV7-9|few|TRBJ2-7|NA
TGTGCCAGCAGCTTACCGGGAACCGAGCAGTACTTC
CASSLPGTEQYF
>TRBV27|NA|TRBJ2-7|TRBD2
TGTGCCAGCAGTCCTAGCGGGAGGCAAACCTACGAGCAGTACTTC
CASSPSGRQTYEQYF
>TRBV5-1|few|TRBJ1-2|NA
TGCGCCAGCAGCTTAACCGGGAGACAGGCCTATGGCTACACCTTC
CASSLTGRQAYGYTF